What follows is one TCR beta chain and its context. This clonotype was seen a single time. Its antigen remains unidentified. No much larger clonotype is one base removed from it; base qualities were not supplied. Just one read gives weak support. Library preparation used RT-PCR. Sequencer: Illumina HiSeq 2500. TCRdb's own reprocessing of the public reads used fastp at Q25 and MiXCR and kept productive beta chains. Each entry is one CDR3 protein sequence, shown with its most common DNA and genes. The sample has just under 550,000 distinct CDR3 sequences on record, under 30% of them singletons. About 2.8% of the sample lies in the top ten. Its CDR3 holds 16 amino acids, cysteine through phenylalanine. Kept here is only the CDR3 DNA, which spans 48 bases and is read in frame from base 1. Per the germline V gene, MDHEN is the CDR1 and SYDVKM is the CDR2. V is reduced by 2 bases and J by 10 bases, leaving a spacing of 21 bases between them.

The sample comes from a study of response to subunit inactivated influenza vaccine (dated by TCRdb to 2016 to 2019). Describing the broader study: To follow how T cells responded to a trivalent subunit inactivated influenza vaccine, the researchers relied on deep quantitative profiling of the T cell receptor repertoire. Points the paper makes about the study in general: The authors suggested that each seasonal influenza vaccination may recruit only a limited number of new T cells.

These data are also associated with another study on T cells expressing NK-cell markers. The other study reports the following: The TCR beta cDNA libraries were made using 5'RACE template switching, a step that added both a universal primer site and unique molecular identifiers. TCR beta-chain repertoires were profiled in sorted CD3+CD56+NKG2C+, CD3+CD56+NKG2C- and CD3+CD56-NKG2C+ T-cell subsets from several donors. Among the eight sequenced donors, seven were HCMV-seropositive and one was HCMV-seronegative. To restrict sorting to alphabetaTCR-expressing T cells, an anti-gammadeltaTCR antibody was added in several experiments. In several donors, the dominant CD3+CD56+NKG2C+ clonotypes were found to rank among the top 10 CD8+ clonotypes and to make up 1.0-7.0% of CD8+ T cells. Those dominant clonotypes were again the most abundant among CD3+CD56-NKG2C+ cells in a few donors, at about 28.3-65%. Whether the expanded NKG2C-expressing T cell clones were specific for HCMV antigens remained unclear. The eight sequenced donors were randomly selected healthy volunteers, three men and five women. HCMV-specific IgG was detected in serum with a commercial ELISA kit to determine HCMV serostatus. Peripheral blood mononuclear cells were isolated from blood by Ficoll density gradient centrifugation. CD4+ and CD8+ T cells were isolated from PBMC by magnetic immunoseparation with Miltenyi isolation kits. Priming for cDNA synthesis came from the TCR beta constant segment, and two successive PCR amplification steps followed. Sequencing of the libraries produced 2 x 150 bp reads on Illumina HiSeq 2000/2500, MiSeq or NextSeq. Reads were demultiplexed and grouped by UMI with MIGEC, and clonotypes were assembled and quantified with MiTCR. To remove erroneous sequences, TCR cDNA sequences were retained only when supported by two or more reads. Downstream repertoire analysis used the tcR package, and clonotypes were matched across fractions by CDR3 nucleotide sequence plus V segment. VDJmatch was used to annotate antigen specificity against VDJdb, with one amino acid substitution allowed in CDR3.

Sample: CD4+ T cells sorted from PBMCs, taken 11 to 12 days after vaccination. The rearranged segments are TRBV28 and TRBJ2-1, and perhaps TRBD2 as D gene, on 5 matching bases. The receptor was derived from a man aged 50 to 60 who received an inactivated influenza vaccine. Donor details come from another sample of the same person, matched by shared clones. The CDR3 is CASSLRGYRREREQFF. The DNA sequence is TGTGCCAGCAGTTTAAGAGGGTATCGACGGGAACGGGAGCAGTTCTTC.